This T cell receptor beta chain was identified during a study of cytomegalovirus exposure and HLA in healthy donors listed by TCRdb under 2017. Context from the whole study: An earlier analysis of roughly 610 of the donors reported 276 Gb of sequence data and 100 million to 120 million unique TCR beta sequences obtained from some 170 million T cells. Approximately 300 gigabases of sequencing data and around 87 million unique TCR sequences were included in an early release covering 500 to 750 HLA-typed donors. Of the 300 to 500 genotyped donors, 75% to 85% were placed in the genetic ancestry cluster associated with self-reported Caucasian donors. The aim of the study was to test whether cataloging public T cell receptors could identify signatures of past pathogen exposure. The T cell repertoires of several hundred subjects were profiled by immunosequencing and related to cytomegalovirus serostatus. A separate validation cohort of 90 to 150 different subjects was used in addition to the 666-subject first cohort. High-throughput TCR immunosequencing, statistical association of individual TCRs with disease status, and machine learning were combined to predict cytomegalovirus infection status. In a later analysis, previously published TCR beta repertoires from about 640 donors were re-analyzed and high-resolution HLA genotyping was added so that TCR occurrence patterns could be studied. The later analysis used no new phenotypic data to find candidate immune exposures, relying instead on TCR beta sequences and their occurrence across donors. To decide whether each TCR beta V gene segment behaved as functional or pseudogenic, an earlier analysis of approximately 620 of the donors relied on high-throughput TCR beta sequencing. Donor age, sex, ethnicity and CMV serostatus were compiled together with the repertoire data. Genome-wide SNP genotypes for about three fifths of the roughly 700 donors were used in a later genetic analysis, which treated that subset as a discovery cohort. All discovery cohort repertoires had been generated on a single sequencing platform. HLA typing included class I and class II loci at four-digit resolution. The number of donors typed differed by locus, with about 629-630 for A, B, C, DRB1 and DQB1, around 560 for DQA1, under 610 for DPA1, and around 450 for DPB1. Roughly five DR-DQ haplotypes were handled as single units for association and clustering, since linkage in the cohort was strong. Among 398 genotyped donors of the cohort, an average of approximately 220,000 unique TCR beta nucleotide sequences was sequenced per donor, of which roughly 17% were non-productive.

The germline V gene gives CDR1 as SQVTM and CDR2 as ANQGSEA. Counted from cysteine to phenylalanine, this CDR3 has 14 amino acids. Of the read, only the CDR3 DNA is kept; its 42 bases are in frame from base 1. Trimmed from V: 3 bases; trimmed from J: 7 bases; junction bases lacking a gene match: 9. Findings and caveats that apply to the study as a whole: According to a later analysis, TCR association rates differed among HLA loci, with DRB1 alleles showing the most associated TCRs and HLA-C alleles showing the fewest. V-gene and J-gene trimming of TCR beta chains was associated with a missense DCLRE1C variant in a later genetic analysis, and the association was replicated in an independent cohort. Because counts were too low, roughly 17 rarely observed V segments, including chromosome 9 orphons, were left out of the earlier analysis of 587 of the donors. In an earlier analysis of 587 of the donors, most TCR beta V segments appeared in productive rearrangements about 87% or about 30% of the time, broadly matching IMGT annotations. Only TCR beta chains were sequenced in this cohort, and the absence of alpha or paired-chain data limited detectable features. When HLA alleles, especially DR and DQ, strongly co-occurred, TCR associations were difficult to assign to individual alleles. A few of the identified cytomegalovirus-associated TCR beta chains were confirmed in vitro to be specific for cytomegalovirus antigens. A later analysis found that HLA-associated TCR beta chains were more clonally expanded and had lower generation probabilities than equally common non-associated chains. In a later analysis, several top co-occurrence clusters were reported to appear linked to parvovirus B19, influenza, CMV and Epstein-Barr virus. In a later analysis, about 16,000 TCR beta sequences were associated with specific HLA alleles at a false discovery rate of 0.05. In a later genetic analysis, fewer N-insertions in productive TCRs were reported among donors in an Asian-associated ancestry cluster than the roughly 700-donor mean. Presence/absence analyses assumed roughly uniform sequencing depth across donors, an assumption that may not hold. Cytomegalovirus status was reported to be diagnosed by the classifier with high specificity and sensitivity in both the original and validation cohorts. Because HLA typing was missing for some donors at each locus, association tests included only the typed subset. The study gave a list of about 170 TCR beta chains associated with cytomegalovirus. The only immune exposure information available for the cohort was CMV serostatus. Most TCR sequences were seen in very few donors, while some public TCRs were found in many individuals. Most CMV-associated TCR beta chains appeared to be HLA-restricted in a later analysis, and the HLA associations seemed to be driven largely by CMV exposure. Some IMGT-functional V segments, including TRBV6-2 and TRBV6-3, could not be distinguished by the 87-base-pair reads and were therefore excluded. A group of highly shared sequence variants was considered likely to be a technical artifact of the sequencing pipeline. It was suggested by the authors that the approach could potentially be generalized to other disease states and immunological phenotypes. A further reported finding was that TCR beta sequences accurately predicted the HLA-A and HLA-B alleles for most subjects in the first cohort. Linkage disequilibrium might explain the correlated functional status among segregating V segments, but an unknown experimental factor could not be excluded.

In total, approximately 690 healthy bone marrow donors made up the cohort. All cohort members were sampled while nominally healthy, although unrecorded immune exposures were likely present. The donor was CMV seronegative and belonged to the group of several hundred seronegative cohort members. A peripheral blood sample was provided by each donor, and peripheral blood mononuclear cells were used for TCR beta sequencing. The Qiagen DNeasy Blood Extraction Kit was used to extract genomic DNA from the blood cell samples. Comments on this clone: The antigen it binds to is not known.

Library generation was performed with the immunoSEQ multiplex PCR assay. The multiplex PCR relied on a mix of 60 forward primers for TCR Vbeta segments and 13 reverse primers for TCR Jbeta segments. The CDR3 region of rearranged TCR beta genes was amplified from genomic DNA by a multiplex PCR assay. On the Illumina HiSeq System, the amplified TCR beta libraries were sequenced as 87-base-pair reads. The paper's data handling went like this. A later analysis tallied 80 million to 95 million unique TCR beta chains across the 650 to 750 repertoires, and 10 million to 11 million of those chains were shared by two or more donors. A nearest-neighbor algorithm error-corrected the raw reads and collapsed the reads into unique sequences, merging closely related sequences to remove PCR and sequencing errors. V, D and J gene segments were assigned by aligning CDR3 sequences to IMGT reference sequences. Each retained sequence needed at least a six-nucleotide match to both a V gene segment and a J gene segment. Rearrangements were classified as productive when the CDR3 lacked stop codons and remained in frame with V and J, and all other rearrangements were classified as non-productive. Following IMGT convention, CDR3 was defined as the stretch from the second conserved V-encoded cysteine to the conserved J-encoded phenylalanine. Sequences without an unambiguous match to a single V gene segment were excluded from the earlier analysis of 450 to 750 of the donors. In an earlier analysis of approximately 590 of the donors, V segments were called functional above 56.7% productive rearrangements and were called segregating when the between-donor standard deviation exceeded 5%. A statistical classification framework was developed to diagnose cytomegalovirus status using the catalog of TCR beta chain sequences. A later analysis assigned V and J genes by comparing TCR nucleotide sequences with IMGT/GENE-DB human TR gene sequences. Using the TCRdist pipeline, a later analysis assigned CDR3 sequences along with most-parsimonious VDJ recombination scenarios. In a later analysis, every TCR beta chain was defined by the combination of its CDR3 amino acid sequence and its V-gene family, and reads without a unique V-gene family were dropped. To address suspected cross-contamination and a sequencing artifact, a later analysis removed several hundred highly shared, low-generation-probability nucleotide sequences. A later analysis calculated a clonal expansion index for each public chain from normalized within-repertoire ranks of inferred template counts. In a later analysis, generation probabilities were computed using a VDJ recombination model fitted to out-of-frame rearrangements, and the results were checked against IGoR. Hypergeometric tests were used in a later analysis to score TCR-TCR, TCR-HLA and TCR-CMV co-occurrence, with a repertoire-size bias correction applied to the TCR pairs. False discovery rates were estimated in a later analysis by permuting HLA or CMV assignments 20 times. In a later analysis, co-occurring TCRs were grouped using DBSCAN, with TCRdist sequence similarity added in when clustering inside HLA-allele-positive subsets. For co-occurrence clustering, repertoires with fewer than 30,000 or more than 120,000 public chains were excluded, along with 5 or 6 repertoires with anomalous nucleotide sharing. The table comes from immuneACCESS by way of TCRdb, which keeps in-frame sequences with V and J called. Part of the clones is missing from these tables; in studies checked, under half for an unresolved V gene and the rest for unknown reasons. D and trimming come from the DNA, and the V and J calls and clone size come from that table. The table for this sample lists 60,000 to 65,000 clones. The top ten clonotypes cover 3.5% to 4% of the sample.

This sequence uses TRBV29-1 and TRBJ1-1; the junction holds 9 bases that match TRBD1. The source material was PBMCs. The source of this sequence is a woman under 30 in good health and CMV-seronegative. CDR3 region: CSVDRGQGNLEAFF. The bases are TGCAGCGTTGACAGGGGACAGGGTAACCTTGAAGCTTTCTTT.